The 28 T cell receptor beta chains listed next were all sequenced from one sample in a study of blood T cell repertoires in COVID-19. Here immunoSEQ multiplex PCR was the method, and the copy in TCRdb shows in-frame clones only, minus some. The table shows some 290,000 clones, with around 81% occurring only once. Sequencing was performed on peripheral blood. These receptors all stem from a woman in her fifties or sixties with active or convalescent COVID-19.

CDR3 sequence: CASSQDRALNTEAFF. Here the CDR3 DNA reads TGCGCCAGCAGCCAGGACAGGGCCCTGAACACTGAAGCTTTCTTT. The chain employs TRBV4-3 and TRBJ1-1, with 8 bases matching TRBD1. Per germline, CDR1 LGHNA and CDR2 YSLEER. The length of the CDR3 is 15 residues. V gave up 3 bases and J gave up 0 bases; unmatched junction bases: 3.

The rearrangement uses TRBV4-1 and TRBJ2-7; maybe TRBD1 (5 bases). V lost 0 bases to trimming and J lost 8 bases, with 17 bases between them. Germline CDR1 reads MGHRA; CDR2 reads YSYEKL. The length of the CDR3 is 15 residues. This chain's CDR3 is CASSQEQDPASKQYF. The CDR3 DNA reads TGCGCCAGCAGCCAAGAACAGGACCCGGCATCCAAGCAGTACTTC.

This clone was recorded a few times. A read error may account for a junction end that differs from germline. The rearrangement links TRBV7-7 to TRBJ2-1; D is unclear. Per the germline V gene, CDR1 is SSHAT and CDR2 is FNYEAQ (reference sequence). The CDR3 totals 15 residues. The CDR3 nucleotides read TGTGCTAGCAGCCTCCATCCAGGCTCCTACAATGAGCAGTTCTTC. Amino acid sequence: CASSLHPGSYNEQFF.

The table lists this clone with a count of one. The genes are TRBV6-5 and TRBJ1-5, with a possible D match to TRBD1 (5 bases). V lost 6 bases and J lost 6, with 9 bases in between. The CDR3 is 12 amino acids. The germline V gene has CDR1 MNHEY and CDR2 SVGAGI. Here the CDR3 DNA reads TGTGCCAGCAGCCTAAGGGGTCAGCCCCAGCATTTT. This sequence encodes CASSLRGQPQHF.

This chain joins TRBV2 and TRBJ2-3; no clear D gene. CDR3 length equals 12 residues. The V end was cut by 7 bases, the J end by 2 bases, with 7 bases between. Germline V CDR1 and CDR2: SNHLY, FYNNEI. CDR3 coding DNA: TGTGCCAGCATCGGAGCCACAGATACGCAGTATTTT. Residues: CASIGATDTQYF. Filled out from reference TRBV2 and TRBJ2-3, the complete variable domain reads EPEVTQTPSHQVTQMGQEVILRCVPISNHLYFYWYRQILGQKVEFLVSFYNNEISEKSEIFDDQFSVERPDGSNFTLKIRSTKLEDSAMYFCASIGATDTQYFGPGTRLTVL.

The gene calls are TRBV10-3 and TRBJ1-2, with 9 bases identical to TRBD1. Germline V CDR1 and CDR2: ENHRY, SYGVKD. The CDR3 has 14 amino acids. The trim removed 7 bases at V and 4 bases at J, leaving 7 bases unmatched. CDR3 region: CAITDQDRGYGYTF. The CDR3 DNA reads TGTGCCATCACGGACCAGGACAGGGGCTATGGCTACACCTTC.

The V gene is TRBV7-9, the J gene TRBJ2-1, with 7 nucleotides matching TRBD2. Germline trimming cut 5 bases from V and 6 bases from J; bases unmatched to any gene: 16. There are 17 residues in the CDR3. CDR1 is SEHNR and CDR2 is FQNEAQ in the germline V gene (reference sequence). CDR3 nucleotide sequence: TGTGCCAGCAGCCCGTACGGGGAGGGCATTAGGGGCAATGAGCAGTTCTTC. It encodes CASSPYGEGIRGNEQFF.

The genes are TRBV5-6 and TRBJ1-5; no reliable D call. Germline lookup yields CDR1 SGHDT and CDR2 YYEEEE. The CDR3 is 14 residues long. Trimming shortened V by 0 bases and J by 0 bases, and 4 bases separated the two germline ends. The CDR3 region is CASSLGLSNQPQHF. CDR3 DNA sequence: TGTGCCAGCAGCTTGGGTCTTAGCAATCAGCCCCAGCATTTT.

The chain has TRBV9 and TRBJ1-4; 7 bases are a match to TRBD1. The CDR3 contains 15 residues. Unmatched junction bases numbered 5, after V lost 3 bases and J lost 3 bases. Germline CDR1 SGDLS, CDR2 YYNGEE. CDR3 residues: CASSARDSPNEKLFF. Written as DNA, the CDR3 is TGTGCCAGCAGCGCCCGGGACAGTCCTAATGAAAAACTGTTTTTT. The full variable domain, with the rest looked up from reference TRBV9 and TRBJ1-4, is DSGVTQTPKHLITATGQRVTLRCSPRSGDLSVYWYQQSLDQGLQFLIQYYNGEERAKGNILERFSAQQFPDLHSELNLSSLELGDSALYFCASSARDSPNEKLFFGSGTQLSVL.

The rearrangement joins TRBV10-2 to TRBJ1-2, with D uncertain. The V gene's germline CDR1 is WSHSY and CDR2 SAAADI. V lost 10 bases and J 10 bases, leaving 22 bases between the germline ends. The CDR3 has 13 residues. The CDR3 nucleotides read TGCGCCATTCTTAGGGCAGTTGGCCGGGACTACACCTTC. Protein product: CAILRAVGRDYTF.

The chain carries TRBV5-1 and TRBJ1-2, with 7 bases identical to TRBD1. V was pared by 0 bases and J by 8 bases, with 10 bases of the junction left unmatched. The CDR3 contains 15 residues. In germline, CDR1 is SGHRS, CDR2 YFSETQ. CDR3 residues: CASSLVQGGGDGYTF. DNA for the CDR3: TGCGCCAGCAGCTTGGTTCAAGGGGGCGGCGACGGCTACACCTTC.

The chain carries TRBV5-1 and TRBJ2-2, with TRBD1 matching 8 bases. The CDR3 extends over 16 amino acids. Per the germline V gene, CDR1 is SGHRS and CDR2 is YFSETQ. Losses at the gene ends were 4 bases for V and 1 base for J; bases not matched to a gene: 6. CDR3 in amino acids: CASSPGRGLNTGELFF. The CDR3 bases are TGCGCCAGCAGCCCGGGCAGGGGGCTGAACACCGGGGAGCTGTTTTTT.

This chain joins TRBV6-5 and TRBJ1-6; D is unresolved. CDR3 size: 15 residues. CDR1 MNHEY and CDR2 SVGAGI come from the germline V gene. The V gene lost 5 bases and the J gene lost 0 bases, with 8 bases spanning the gap. CDR3 bases: TGTGCCAGCAGTCTCAGTGCCTCCTATAATTCACCCCTCCACTTT. This encodes CASSLSASYNSPLHF.

The J gene is TRBJ2-1, the V gene TRBV6-2 or TRBV6-3; TRBD2 matches at 13 bases. Germline trimming cut 6 bases from V and 6 bases from J; bases unmatched to any gene: 20. This CDR3 has 20 residues. Germline-derived CDR1 and CDR2 are MNHEY and SVGEGT. CDR3 DNA sequence: TGTGCCAGCAGCCGGGCCGGGACTAGCGGGGCTTCGCCTAGAGGCAATGAGCAGTTCTTC. Amino acid sequence: CASSRAGTSGASPRGNEQFF.

The rearrangement links TRBV7-9 to TRBJ1-2; D remains unclear. The CDR3 contains 18 residues. Germline V lookup: CDR1 SEHNR, CDR2 FQNEAQ (reference sequence). V lost 1 base, J lost 8 bases, and 26 bases lay in between. The CDR3 spells CASSLELVVNSKPGGYTF. The CDR3 nucleotides read TGTGCCAGCAGCTTAGAGTTGGTCGTAAACTCGAAACCGGGAGGCTACACCTTC.

This clone occurred a few times. For the CDR3, the DNA is TGTGCCAGCAGTTCTCCCGGGAACCTCTATGGCTACACCTTC. Protein: CASSSPGNLYGYTF. The chain links TRBV27 to TRBJ1-2; D is ambiguous. Trimming pared 4 bases from V and 4 bases from J, leaving 13 bases between. The CDR3 spans 14 residues. In germline, CDR1 is MNHEY, CDR2 SMNVEV (reference sequence).

V is TRBV3-1 (or the pseudogene TRBV3-2) and J is TRBJ2-7; TRBD2 aligns across 9 bases. Germline V gene data show CDR1 as LGHDT and CDR2 as YNNKEL (reference sequence). The CDR3 totals 16 residues. V lost 1 base to trimming and J lost 4 bases; unmatched junction nucleotides: 8. The CDR3 loop is CASSQGVPSGAYEQYF. The DNA of the CDR3 is TGTGCCAGCAGCCAAGGAGTGCCTAGCGGGGCATACGAGCAGTACTTC.

This chain uses TRBV27 with TRBJ2-3; 8 nucleotides align to TRBD2. V shed 6 bases, J shed 0 bases, and the junction held 17 bases outside the gene matches. Germline CDR1 MNHEY, CDR2 SMNVEV (reference sequence). CDR3 size: 19 residues. Here the CDR3 reads CASRRQTSVVEYSTDTQYF. The CDR3 bases are TGTGCCAGCAGACGACAGACTAGCGTGGTAGAGTATAGCACAGATACGCAGTATTTT.

V usage is TRBV28 and J usage is TRBJ2-1; 14 bases agree with TRBD2. After removal of 5 bases from V and 3 bases from J, the junction contained 12 bases not matched to a gene. CDR1 is MDHEN and CDR2 is SYDVKM in the germline V gene. CDR3 length equals 19 residues. In DNA, the CDR3 is TGTGCCAGCAGTCCCCACCCCGGGACTAGCGGGGGCCTCTACAATGAGCAGTTCTTC. This gives the protein CASSPHPGTSGGLYNEQFF.

The rearrangement joins TRBV13 to TRBJ1-4; no definite D call. In germline, CDR1 is PRHDT, CDR2 FYEKMQ (reference sequence). The CDR3 is 13 residues long. Between the trimmed V and J ends, which lost 8 bases and 1 base, there was a span of 8 bases. In DNA form, the CDR3 reads TGTGCCAGCGGGCGGGAAACTAATGAAAAACTGTTTTTT. Translated, it gives CASGRETNEKLFF.

This clone came up once. The chain uses TRBV2 and TRBJ1-5, with D unclear. Trimming took 1 base from V and 15 from J, leaving 10 bases between them. The CDR3 is 11 amino acids. From germline, CDR1 is SNHLY and CDR2 FYNNEI. The CDR3, as DNA: TGTGCCAGCAGTGAAGATGGCAGTCGGCATTTT. The encoded protein is CASSEDGSRHF.

The chain carries TRBV30 and TRBJ2-3; D is ambiguous. The CDR3 totals 15 residues. Germline values: CDR1 GTSNPN, CDR2 SVGIG (reference sequence). V lost 0 bases to trimming and J lost 2 bases, with 12 bases between them. Written as DNA, the CDR3 is TGTGCCTGGAGTGTAAATGAGCGCTTCACAGATACGCAGTATTTT. As protein: CAWSVNERFTDTQYF.

The V gene is TRBV5-4, the J gene TRBJ2-5; D may be TRBD1 (6 bases). Germline V gene lookup returns CDR1 SGHNT and CDR2 YYREEE (reference sequence). CDR3 length: 15 residues. Trimming pared 0 bases from V and 5 bases from J, leaving 14 bases between. The CDR3 here is CASSLAQGTGETQYF. The CDR3 DNA sequence: TGTGCCAGCAGCTTGGCCCAGGGGACCGGGGAGACCCAGTACTTC.

The chain recombines TRBV7-2 with TRBJ2-5, with D uncertain. The CDR3 runs to 14 residues. The V gene's germline CDR1 is SGHTA and CDR2 FQGNSA. Between the trimmed V and J ends, which lost 3 bases and 1 base, there was a span of 9 bases. The CDR3 here is CASSFEYFQETQYF. Written as DNA, the CDR3 is TGTGCCAGCAGCTTTGAGTACTTCCAAGAGACCCAGTACTTC.

A single count supports this clone. The chain is built from TRBV12-5 and TRBJ1-4; D is possibly TRBD1 (5 bases). Trimming removed 6 bases from V and 10 bases from J, with 18 bases in between. This CDR3 region has 14 residues. Germline loops: CDR1 LGHNT, CDR2 FRNRAP. The CDR3 sequence is CASGPGRGEGKLFF. The DNA of the CDR3 is TGTGCTAGTGGGCCGGGGAGGGGCGAGGGAAAACTGTTTTTT.

The chain carries TRBV5-6 and TRBJ2-1; no reliable D call. The CDR3 is made up of 13 amino acids. V was pared by 6 bases and J by 8 bases, with 15 bases between. The V gene's germline CDR1 is SGHDT and CDR2 YYEEEE. CDR3 protein: CASNPPTRDEQFF. The CDR3 bases are TGTGCCAGCAACCCTCCGACCCGGGATGAGCAGTTCTTC. Looking up the rest from reference TRBV5-6 and TRBJ2-1 gives the full variable domain: DAGVTQSPTHLIKTRGQQVTLRCSPKSGHDTVSWYQQALGQGPQFIFQYYEEEERQRGNFPDRFSGHQFPNYSSELNVNALLLGDSALYLCASNPPTRDEQFFGPGTRLTVL.

The rearrangement links TRBV3-1 (or the pseudogene TRBV3-2) to TRBJ1-2; 8 nucleotides line up with TRBD1. The germline V gene has CDR1 LGHDT and CDR2 YNNKEL (reference sequence). CDR3 length: 14 amino acids. V was pared by 3 bases and J by 7 bases, with 7 bases of the junction left unmatched. The CDR3, as DNA: TGTGCCAGCAGCCACCAGACAGGGGCGGGTGGCTACACCTTC. Its translation: CASSHQTGAGGYTF.

This clone was observed once. The chain employs TRBV7-2 and TRBJ1-6; the match to TRBD1 covers 8 bases. CDR1 and CDR2 from the germline V gene are SGHTA and FQGNSA. The CDR3 runs 15 residues. V was clipped by 5 bases and J by 5 bases; unmatched bases: 5. CDR3: CASSLQGGHNSPLHF. CDR3 DNA sequence: TGTGCCAGCAGCCTACAGGGGGGCCATAATTCACCCCTCCACTTT.